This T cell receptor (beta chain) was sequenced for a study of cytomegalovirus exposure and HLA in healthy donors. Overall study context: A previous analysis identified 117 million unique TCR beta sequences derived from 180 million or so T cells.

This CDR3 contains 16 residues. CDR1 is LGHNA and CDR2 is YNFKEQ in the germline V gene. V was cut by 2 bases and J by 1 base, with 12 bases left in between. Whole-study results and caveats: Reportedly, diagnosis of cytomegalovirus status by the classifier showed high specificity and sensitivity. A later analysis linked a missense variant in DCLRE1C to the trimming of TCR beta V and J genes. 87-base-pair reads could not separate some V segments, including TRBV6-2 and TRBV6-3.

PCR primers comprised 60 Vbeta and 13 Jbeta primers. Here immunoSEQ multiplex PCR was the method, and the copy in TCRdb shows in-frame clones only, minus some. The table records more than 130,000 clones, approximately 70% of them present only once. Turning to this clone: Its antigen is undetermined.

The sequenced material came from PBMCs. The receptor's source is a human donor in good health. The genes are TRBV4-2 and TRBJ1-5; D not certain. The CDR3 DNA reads TGTGCCAGCAGCCAATTACCGGGGTCCAGCAATCAGCCCCAGCATTTT. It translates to CASSQLPGSSNQPQHF.